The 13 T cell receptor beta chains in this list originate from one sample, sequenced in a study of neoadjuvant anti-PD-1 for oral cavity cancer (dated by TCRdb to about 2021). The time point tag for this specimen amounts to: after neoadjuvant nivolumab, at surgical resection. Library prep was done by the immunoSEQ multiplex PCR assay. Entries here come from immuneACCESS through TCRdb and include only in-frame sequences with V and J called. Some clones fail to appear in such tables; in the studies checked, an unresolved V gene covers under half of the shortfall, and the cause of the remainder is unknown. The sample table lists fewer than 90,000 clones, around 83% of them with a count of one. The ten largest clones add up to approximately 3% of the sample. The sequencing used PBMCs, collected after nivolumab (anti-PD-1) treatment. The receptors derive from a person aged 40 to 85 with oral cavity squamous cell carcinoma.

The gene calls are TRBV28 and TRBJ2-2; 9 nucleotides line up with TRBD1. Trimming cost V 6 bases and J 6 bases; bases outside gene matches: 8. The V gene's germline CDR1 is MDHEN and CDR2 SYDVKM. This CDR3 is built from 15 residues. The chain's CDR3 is CASSLSRTGAGELFF. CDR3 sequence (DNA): TGTGCCAGCAGCTTAAGCCGGACAGGGGCCGGGGAGCTGTTTTTT. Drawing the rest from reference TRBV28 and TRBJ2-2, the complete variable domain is DVKVTQSSRYLVKRTGEKVFLECVQDMDHENMFWYRQDPGLGLRLIYFSYDVKMKEKGDIPEGYSVSREKKERFSLILESASTNQTSMYLCASSLSRTGAGELFFGEGSRLTVL.

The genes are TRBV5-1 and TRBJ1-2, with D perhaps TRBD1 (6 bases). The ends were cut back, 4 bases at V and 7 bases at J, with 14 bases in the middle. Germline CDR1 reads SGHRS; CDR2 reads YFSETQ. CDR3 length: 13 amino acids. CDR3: CASSRTAMSGYTF. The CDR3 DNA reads TGCGCCAGCAGCCGGACAGCCATGAGTGGCTACACCTTC.

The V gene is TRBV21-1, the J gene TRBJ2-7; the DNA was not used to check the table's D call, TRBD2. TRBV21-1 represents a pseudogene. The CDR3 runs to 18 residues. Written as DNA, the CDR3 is TGTGCCAGCAGCAAATCTTCTAGCGGGAGGGCCGTGGGCTACGAGCAGTACTTC. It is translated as CASSKSSSGRAVGYEQYF.

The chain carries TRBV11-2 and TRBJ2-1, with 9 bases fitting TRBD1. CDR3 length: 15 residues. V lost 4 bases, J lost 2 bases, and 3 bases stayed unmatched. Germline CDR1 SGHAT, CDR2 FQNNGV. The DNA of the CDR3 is TGTGCCAGCAGCTACGGACAGGGGACCTACAATGAGCAGTTCTTC. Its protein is CASSYGQGTYNEQFF.

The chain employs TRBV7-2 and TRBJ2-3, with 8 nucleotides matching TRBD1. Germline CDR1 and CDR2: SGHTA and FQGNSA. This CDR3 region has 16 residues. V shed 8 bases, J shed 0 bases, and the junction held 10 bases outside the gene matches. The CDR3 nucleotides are TGTGCCAGCGGACTCATGACAGGGGTCAGCACAGATACGCAGTATTTT. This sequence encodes CASGLMTGVSTDTQYF.

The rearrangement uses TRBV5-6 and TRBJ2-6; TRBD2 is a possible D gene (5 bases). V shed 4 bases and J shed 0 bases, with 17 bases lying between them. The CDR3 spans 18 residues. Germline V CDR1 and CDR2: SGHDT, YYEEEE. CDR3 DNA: TGTGCCAGCAGCCAAGGACTTGGTGTTCTCTCTGGGGCCAACGTCCTGACTTTC. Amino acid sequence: CASSQGLGVLSGANVLTF.

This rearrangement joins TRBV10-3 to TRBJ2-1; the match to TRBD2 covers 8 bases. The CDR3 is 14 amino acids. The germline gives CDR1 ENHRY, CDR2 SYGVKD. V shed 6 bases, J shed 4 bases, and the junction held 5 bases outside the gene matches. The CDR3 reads CAISTSGSYNEQFF. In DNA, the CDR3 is TGTGCCATCAGCACTAGCGGATCATACAATGAGCAGTTCTTC.

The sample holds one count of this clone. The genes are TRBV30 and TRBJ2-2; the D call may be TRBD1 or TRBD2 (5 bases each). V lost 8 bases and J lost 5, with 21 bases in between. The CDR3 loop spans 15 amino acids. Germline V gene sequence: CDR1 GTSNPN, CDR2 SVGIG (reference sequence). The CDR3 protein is CAGLSRDPSTGELFF. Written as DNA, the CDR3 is TGTGCCGGATTATCCCGGGACCCGTCGACCGGGGAGCTGTTTTTT.

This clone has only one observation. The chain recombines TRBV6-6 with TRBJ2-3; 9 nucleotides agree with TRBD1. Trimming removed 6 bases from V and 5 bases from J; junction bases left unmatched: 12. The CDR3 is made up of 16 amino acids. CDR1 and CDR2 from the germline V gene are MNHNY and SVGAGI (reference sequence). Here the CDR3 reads CASRNRGRGLGDTQYF. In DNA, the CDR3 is TGTGCCAGCAGGAACAGGGGGCGCGGTCTAGGAGATACGCAGTATTTT.

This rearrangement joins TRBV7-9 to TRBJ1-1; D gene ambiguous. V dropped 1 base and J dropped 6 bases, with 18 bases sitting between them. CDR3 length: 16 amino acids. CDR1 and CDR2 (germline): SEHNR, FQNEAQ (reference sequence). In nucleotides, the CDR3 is TGTGCCAGCAGCTTAGGTGGCGGCAGGTGGGATCCTGAAGCTTTCTTT. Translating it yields CASSLGGGRWDPEAFF.

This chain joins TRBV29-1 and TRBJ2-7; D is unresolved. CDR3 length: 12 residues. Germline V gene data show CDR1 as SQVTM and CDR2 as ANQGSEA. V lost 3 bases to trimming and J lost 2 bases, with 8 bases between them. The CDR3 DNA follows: TGCAGCGTTGAGGGCGGAACCTACGAGCAGTACTTC. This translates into CSVEGGTYEQYF.

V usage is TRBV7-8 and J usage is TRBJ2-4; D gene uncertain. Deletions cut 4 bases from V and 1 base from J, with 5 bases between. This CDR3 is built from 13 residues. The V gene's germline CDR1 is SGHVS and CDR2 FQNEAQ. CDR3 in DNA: TGTGCCAGCAGCTCGCTTGCCAAAAACATTCAGTACTTC. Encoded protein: CASSSLAKNIQYF.

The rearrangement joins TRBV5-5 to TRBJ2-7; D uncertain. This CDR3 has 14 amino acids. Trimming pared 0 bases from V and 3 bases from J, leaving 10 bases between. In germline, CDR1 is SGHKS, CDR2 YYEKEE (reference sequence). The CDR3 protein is CASSLEIRSYEQYF. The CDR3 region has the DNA TGTGCCAGCAGCTTGGAGATCCGGAGCTACGAGCAGTACTTC.